Shown below are 19 T cell receptor beta chains from a single sample sequenced in a study of cytomegalovirus exposure and HLA in healthy donors. Amplification used 60 Vbeta primers and 13 Jbeta primers. Clones were read by immunoSEQ multiplex PCR, and TCRdb kept only the in-frame ones, dropping some. The table lists approximately 130,000 clones, 70% to 75% of them singletons. Sequencing used PBMCs. The source of these receptors is a man between 25 and 39 years old in good health and CMV-seronegative.

The rearrangement uses TRBV7-9 and TRBJ2-7; TRBD1 aligns across 7 bases. Looked up from germline, CDR1 is SEHNR and CDR2 is FQNEAQ (reference sequence). The V segment lost 5 bases and the J segment 2 bases; nucleotides outside the gene matches: 6. The CDR3 spans 14 residues. CDR3 sequence: CASSKAGTAYEQYF. The CDR3 region has the DNA TGTGCCAGCAGCAAAGCCGGGACAGCCTACGAGCAGTACTTC.

The rearrangement joins TRBV7-2 to TRBJ2-1; the match to TRBD2 covers 10 bases. The germline V gene has CDR1 SGHTA and CDR2 FQGNSA. CDR3 length: 16 amino acids. The trim removed 5 bases at V and 8 bases at J, leaving 12 bases unmatched. The CDR3 is CASSQGLLAGVDEQFF. The DNA for the CDR3 is TGTGCCAGCAGCCAGGGGCTCCTAGCGGGGGTAGATGAGCAGTTCTTC. The whole variable domain, remainder taken from reference TRBV7-2 and TRBJ2-1, is GAGVSQSPSNKVTEKGKDVELRCDPISGHTALYWYRQSLGQGLEFLIYFQGNSAPDKSGLPSDRFSAERTGGSVSTLTIQRTQQEDSAVYLCASSQGLLAGVDEQFFGPGTRLTVL.

This chain connects TRBV4-1 to TRBJ2-1, with TRBD2 identical over 8 bases. Germline CDR1 and CDR2: MGHRA and YSYEKL. The trim removed 1 base at V and 3 bases at J, leaving 5 bases unmatched. CDR3 size: 16 residues. CDR3 in amino acids: CASSQVGSGIYNEQFF. For the CDR3, the DNA is TGCGCCAGCAGCCAAGTCGGTAGCGGGATCTACAATGAGCAGTTCTTC.

This clone was seen a single time. V is TRBV28 and J is TRBJ2-3, with 9 bases identical to TRBD1. V was clipped by 6 bases and J by 2 bases; unmatched bases: 6. CDR1 is MDHEN and CDR2 is SYDVKM in the germline V gene. There are 15 residues in the CDR3. The CDR3 region is CASRLGQGFTDTQYF. The CDR3 DNA is TGTGCCAGCAGGCTAGGACAGGGGTTCACAGATACGCAGTATTTT.

This clone turned up a few times. This sequence joins TRBV10-1 and TRBJ1-6, with 8 bases lining up with TRBD1. The length of the CDR3 is 18 residues. Trimming took 0 bases from V and 10 from J; bases not matched to a gene: 14. CDR1 WNHNN and CDR2 SYGVQD come from the germline V gene (reference sequence). The CDR3 is CASSESGPDRGRRSPLHF. The CDR3 bases are TGCGCCAGCAGTGAGTCGGGTCCAGACAGGGGTCGAAGATCACCCCTCCACTTT.

V and J are TRBV11-2 and TRBJ2-5; 14 nucleotides agree with TRBD2. The trim removed 5 bases at V and 3 bases at J, leaving 11 bases unmatched. Germline V gene lookup returns CDR1 SGHAT and CDR2 FQNNGV. The CDR3 is 18 residues long. The CDR3 reads CASSASSGLAGGKETQYF. DNA of the CDR3: TGTGCCAGCAGCGCCTCCTCCGGACTAGCGGGGGGAAAAGAGACCCAGTACTTC.

V usage is TRBV5-7 and J usage is TRBJ2-5; 7 nucleotides line up with TRBD2. TRBV5-7 is reported as an ORF; its role is uncertain. The CDR3 loop spans 14 amino acids. J gave up 5 bases and V 4 bases, and 8 bases lay outside the gene matches. The CDR3 sequence: CASSPGISGETQYF. The CDR3, as DNA: TGTGCCAGCAGCCCCGGGATTAGCGGGGAGACCCAGTACTTC.

V is TRBV4-3 and J is TRBJ1-1; D unclear. The germline V gene encodes CDR1 LGHNA and CDR2 YSLEER. The V and J ends lost 1 base and 5 bases respectively, with 8 bases between them. The CDR3 is made up of 13 amino acids. CDR3 DNA: TGCGCCAGCAGCCAAGGGGCGGGGACTGAAGCTTTCTTT. This gives the protein CASSQGAGTEAFF.

The chain recombines TRBV10-3 with TRBJ2-1, with D uncertain. The CDR3 length is 14 residues. Germline V gives CDR1 ENHRY, CDR2 SYGVKD. V lost 5 bases and J 4 bases, leaving 12 bases between the germline ends. This CDR3 is CAISSLAEYNEQFF. In DNA, the CDR3 is TGTGCCATCAGTTCGTTAGCTGAGTACAATGAGCAGTTCTTC.

The chain links TRBV29-1 to TRBJ2-1, with D possibly TRBD1 on 6 matching bases. V was shortened by 0 bases and J by 7 bases, with 16 bases between the two germline ends. The CDR3 loop spans 15 amino acids. CDR1 and CDR2 (germline): SQVTM, ANQGSEA. The chain's CDR3 is CSVEDGQGSPNEQFF. CDR3 nucleotides: TGCAGCGTTGAAGATGGGCAGGGGAGTCCGAATGAGCAGTTCTTC.

CDR3 DNA: TGCGCCAGCAGCAGGGGGAGAACGTTAGATACGCAGTATTTT. Its protein is CASSRGRTLDTQYF. The V gene is TRBV5-1, the J gene TRBJ2-3, with D possibly TRBD1 on 6 matching bases. Germline V CDR1 and CDR2: SGHRS, YFSETQ. The V gene lost 4 bases and the J gene lost 5 bases, with 14 bases spanning the gap. CDR3 length: 14 amino acids.

Here the CDR3 reads CAAANTDTQYF. Written as DNA, the CDR3 is TGTGCCGCCGCTAACACAGATACGCAGTATTTT. The rearrangement links TRBV25-1 to TRBJ2-3; D is ambiguous. The CDR3 covers 11 residues. In germline, CDR1 is MGHDK, CDR2 SYGVNS. V shed 11 bases and J shed 2 bases, with 8 bases lying between them.

This sequence joins TRBV30 and TRBJ2-7; 8 bases map to TRBD2. This CDR3 is 13 amino acids long. Trimming at V came to 5 bases and at J to 3 bases, leaving 6 bases not matched to a gene. CDR1 is GTSNPN and CDR2 is SVGIG in the germline V gene (reference sequence). CDR3 amino acids: CAWAPSGGYEQYF. In DNA form, the CDR3 reads TGTGCCTGGGCCCCCAGCGGGGGCTACGAGCAGTACTTC.

This chain links TRBV7-2 with TRBJ1-5; D remains unclear. The length of the CDR3 is 16 residues. V was trimmed by 5 bases and J by 5 bases, leaving 19 bases between them. Germline values: CDR1 SGHTA, CDR2 FQGNSA. This chain's CDR3 is CASSLTPRNSDQPQHF. Here the CDR3 DNA reads TGTGCCAGCAGCCTCACCCCCAGGAACTCGGATCAGCCCCAGCATTTT.

The count of this clone is one. The chain is built from TRBV29-1 and TRBJ2-7, with 7 bases identical to TRBD2. V dropped 3 bases and J dropped 5; count of bases not matched to a gene: 10. The germline V gene encodes CDR1 SQVTM and CDR2 ANQGSEA. The CDR3 is 14 amino acids. The CDR3 loop is CSVDLRGRVDEQYF. The CDR3 bases are TGCAGCGTTGACCTCCGGGGGAGGGTAGACGAGCAGTACTTC.

This chain uses TRBV6-1 with TRBJ1-1; no definite D call. V lost 7 bases to trimming and J lost 3 bases, with 9 bases between them. This CDR3 spans 12 amino acids. Germline assignment: CDR1 MNHNS and CDR2 SASEGT. The CDR3 reads CASTVSDTEAFF. The CDR3 nucleotides read TGTGCCAGCACAGTCTCCGACACTGAAGCTTTCTTT.

This clone has a handful of counts. At the DNA level, this CDR3 is encoded by other sequences in the same sample as well. CDR3 coding DNA: TGTGCCAGTAGTATTGGACAGGGGAGCTACGAGCAGTACTTC. As protein: CASSIGQGSYEQYF. The rearrangement joins TRBV19 to TRBJ2-7; 9 bases agree with TRBD1. The CDR3 length is 14 residues. Germline CDR1 is LNHDA and CDR2 is SQIVND (reference sequence). Trimming removed 3 bases from V and 3 bases from J; junction bases left unmatched: 3. Full variable domain (remainder filled in from reference TRBV19 and TRBJ2-7): DGGITQSPKYLFRKEGQNVTLSCEQNLNHDAMYWYRQDPGQGLRLIYYSQIVNDFQKGDIAEGYSVSREKKESFPLTVTSAQKNPTAFYLCASSIGQGSYEQYFGPGTRLTVT.

V is TRBV4-3 and J is TRBJ2-1; 9 positions agree with TRBD2. Trimming at V came to 1 base and at J to 3 bases, leaving 13 bases not matched to a gene. This CDR3 is built from 19 residues. The germline V gene has CDR1 LGHNA and CDR2 YSLEER. This CDR3 reads CASSQGIAGAAASYNEQFF. The CDR3 bases are TGCGCCAGCAGCCAAGGTATAGCGGGAGCAGCGGCTAGCTACAATGAGCAGTTCTTC.

The rearrangement uses TRBV11-3 and TRBJ2-1; 11 bases are shared with TRBD1. The V gene end was trimmed by 4 bases and the J gene end by 1 base; junction bases not matched to a gene: 3. The CDR3 contains 16 residues. Looked up from germline, CDR1 is SGHNT and CDR2 is YENEEA. The CDR3 DNA reads as TGTGCCAGCAGCTCCCGGGACAGGGGGTCCTACAATGAGCAGTTCTTC. This gives the protein CASSSRDRGSYNEQFF.